This TCR beta chain was captured by sequencing in a study of early T cells in non-severe SARS-CoV-2 infection. In the study overall: Bulk RNA taken from unsorted whole blood was sequenced, leaving chains unpaired.

The study's findings and limits: There was a bias toward anti-spike CD8 responses in VDJdb matching, which missed private and CD4 specificities.

Comments on this clonotype: Antigen specificity is unknown.

Attached unique molecular identifiers marked individual cDNA molecules. One entry per CDR3 protein results from TCRdb running MiXCR on the 5' RACE reads. This repertoire shows fewer than 85,000 distinct CDR3 sequences, around 14% found once; its top ten account for approximately 5.7%. This sequence originates from an adult who was a healthcare worker with PCR-confirmed SARS-CoV-2 infection or an uninfected control (not recorded which). Sequenced sample: whole blood.

In nucleotides, the CDR3 is TGTGCCACCAGCAGAGATCGACAAGCCTACGAGCAGTACTTC. Encoded protein: CATSRDRQAYEQYF. The gene calls are TRBV15 and TRBJ2-7; D gene ambiguous. Germline CDR1 is LNHNV and CDR2 is YYDKDF (reference sequence). The CDR3 is 14 amino acids. V lost 0 bases, J lost 2 bases, and 8 bases lay in between.